The T cell receptor (beta chain) under discussion was sequenced for a study of T-cell reconstitution after alpha-beta-depleted transplantation in children. Findings and caveats of the study: Expanded graft clones, several hundred of them, were reportedly the source of alpha-beta T cells about two months after transplant. After one year, T-cell counts and TCRbeta diversity mostly came from new T cells. Some patients owed their high day-60 TCRbeta diversity to surviving recipient T cells and thymic progenitors.

Unique molecular identifiers featured in how the TCRbeta library was prepared. TCRdb re-called the PCR reads through MiXCR, storing one row per CDR3 protein. The sample records about 210,000 distinct CDR3 sequences, around a sixth being singletons. About this clonotype itself: Its antigen is still unknown.

Germline lookup yields CDR1 SGHRS and CDR2 YFSETQ. V was clipped by 5 bases and J by 7 bases; unmatched bases: 2. The CDR3 has 11 amino acids. This specimen consisted of PBMCs, mostly from graft donor cells, obtained 360 days after TCRalphabeta/CD19-depleted stem cell transplant. The sequence came from a male patient aged 2 to 9 who had a stem cell transplant for acute lymphoblastic leukemia, so the T cells may come from the graft donor. The chain uses TRBV5-1 and TRBJ1-1; 7 positions agree with TRBD1. The chain's CDR3 is CASRTGNEAFF. The CDR3 DNA reads as TGCGCCAGCAGGACAGGGAATGAAGCTTTCTTT.